This entry lists 7 T cell receptor beta chains sequenced from one sample in a study of OX40 agonist ivuxolimab in advanced cancers. Libraries were prepared by immunoSEQ multiplex PCR; TCRdb keeps only in-frame clonotypes and omits some of them. The table lists about 150,000 clones, under 95% of them singletons, with around 0.33% in the top ten. The sample consisted of CD4+ or CD8+ T cells sorted from blood, taken in a trial of the OX40 agonist ivuxolimab. These receptors originate from an adult with an advanced solid tumor such as melanoma, head and neck, liver or kidney cancer.

The V gene is TRBV28, the J gene TRBJ1-1; D gene unclear. CDR1 and CDR2 (germline): MDHEN, SYDVKM. Trimming pared 2 bases from V and 0 bases from J, leaving 13 bases between. The CDR3 runs 16 residues. The CDR3 here is CASSLARAPMNTEAFF. The CDR3 nucleotides read TGTGCCAGCAGTTTAGCGCGGGCCCCCATGAACACTGAAGCTTTCTTT.

CDR3 in amino acids: CASSPGLAGHSYNEQFF. The DNA for the CDR3 is TGTGCCAGCTCACCGGGACTAGCCGGCCATTCCTACAATGAGCAGTTCTTC. The V call is TRBV18, the J call TRBJ2-1; 9 bases agree with TRBD2. Trimming took 3 bases from V and 1 from J; bases not matched to a gene: 7. CDR1 and CDR2 (germline): KGHSH, LQKENI. The CDR3 consists of 17 residues.

The gene calls are TRBV19 and TRBJ2-2; D assignment may be TRBD1 or TRBD2 (5 bases each). Looked up from germline, CDR1 is LNHDA and CDR2 is SQIVND (reference sequence). CDR3 length: 15 amino acids. Trimming cost V 0 bases and J 5 bases, with 10 bases left between them. CDR3 sequence (DNA): TGTGCCAGTAGTATAGACCGGGGACGGACCGGGGAGCTGTTTTTT. This codes for CASSIDRGRTGELFF.

The chain carries TRBV7-9 and TRBJ1-5; tentative D call: TRBD1 (5 bases). CDR3 size: 13 residues. Trimming shortened V by 1 base and J by 5 bases, and 6 bases separated the two germline ends. CDR1 is SEHNR, CDR2 FQNEAQ, per germline (reference sequence). CDR3 sequence reads: CASSLGDYQPQHF. CDR3 coding DNA: TGTGCCAGCAGCTTAGGGGACTATCAGCCCCAGCATTTT.

V gene TRBV27 combines with J gene TRBJ1-1; perhaps TRBD1 as D (5 bases). The CDR3 covers 16 residues. Germline CDR1 reads MNHEY; CDR2 reads SMNVEV (reference sequence). V dropped 2 bases and J dropped 0 bases, with 13 bases sitting between them. The CDR3 DNA is TGTGCCAGCAGTTTAATCGGTCAGGGCCTGAACACTGAAGCTTTCTTT. This gives the protein CASSLIGQGLNTEAFF.

J is TRBJ2-7 and V is TRBV9; D may match TRBD1 or TRBD2 (5 bases each). Looked up from germline, CDR1 is SGDLS and CDR2 is YYNGEE. The CDR3 runs 15 residues. Trimming stripped 3 bases from V and 7 bases from J, with 20 bases between. The CDR3: CASSAPGTPRWEQYF. CDR3 nucleotides: TGTGCCAGCAGCGCTCCCGGGACGCCTAGGTGGGAGCAGTACTTC.

This chain uses TRBV19 with TRBJ2-5; D possibly matches TRBD1 or TRBD2 (5 bases each). Germline values: CDR1 LNHDA, CDR2 SQIVND (reference sequence). With 6 bases removed from V and 3 bases from J, the gap between germline ends came to 11 bases. CDR3 length: 13 amino acids. CDR3 nucleotide sequence: TGTGCCAGTAGACGGTTGGGGGAAGAGACCCAGTACTTC. It is translated as CASRRLGEETQYF.